The 20 T cell receptor beta chains listed next were all sequenced from one sample in a study of technical replicates of blood from several donors. The data were produced by immunoSEQ multiplex PCR, yet TCRdb's version contains in-frame clones alone and is incomplete. The data contain 55,000 to 80,000 clones, 80% to 95% of them singletons. Sequences were obtained from T cells isolated from PBMCs. The source of these receptors is a human donor in good health.

The chain recombines TRBV19 with TRBJ1-5; D uncertain. Germline assignment: CDR1 LNHDA and CDR2 SQIVND (reference sequence). With 3 bases removed from V and 0 bases from J, the gap between germline ends came to 9 bases. The CDR3 sequence is 15 residues long. CDR3 protein: CASSIILYSNQPQHF. The CDR3 DNA sequence: TGTGCCAGTAGTATCATACTTTATAGCAATCAGCCCCAGCATTTT.

The V call is TRBV10-3, the J call TRBJ2-1; TRBD1 aligns across 10 bases. Germline CDR1 ENHRY, CDR2 SYGVKD. V gave up 10 bases and J gave up 4 bases; unmatched junction bases: 7. The CDR3 sequence is 14 residues long. CDR3 in amino acids: CATSGTGEYNEQFF. The CDR3 DNA is TGTGCCACCTCCGGGACAGGGGAATACAATGAGCAGTTCTTC.

This clone appeared a few times. The CDR3 spells CASTAGAQGNTIYF. The DNA for the CDR3 is TGTGCCAGTACTGCAGGGGCGCAAGGAAACACCATATATTTT. This chain connects TRBV19 to TRBJ1-3, with TRBD1 as a possible D gene (6 bases). The CDR3 loop spans 14 amino acids. CDR1 is LNHDA, CDR2 SQIVND, per germline (reference sequence). Trimming shortened V by 7 bases and J by 4 bases, and 14 bases separated the two germline ends.

The chain carries TRBV7-3 and TRBJ2-3; the match to TRBD1 covers 7 bases. Looked up from germline, CDR1 is SGHTA and CDR2 is FQGTGA. V gave up 5 bases and J gave up 2 bases; unmatched junction bases: 7. The CDR3 contains 15 residues. The CDR3 here is CASSISGGNTDTQYF. The CDR3 DNA reads as TGTGCCAGCAGCATCTCAGGGGGTAACACAGATACGCAGTATTTT.

This rearrangement joins TRBV11-2 to TRBJ2-3, with D maybe TRBD1 (5 bases). Germline values: CDR1 SGHAT, CDR2 FQNNGV. The CDR3 runs 16 residues. The V end lost 2 bases, the J end lost 5 bases, and 17 bases lay between the germline ends. The CDR3 nucleotides read TGTGCCAGCAGCTTAATGGCAACGACAGTAAGAGATACGCAGTATTTT. Protein product: CASSLMATTVRDTQYF.

The chain has TRBV6-6 and TRBJ2-1; 7 nucleotides agree with TRBD2. The CDR3 runs to 13 residues. The V segment lost 8 bases and the J segment 8 bases; nucleotides outside the gene matches: 9. CDR1 and CDR2 (germline): MNHNY, SVGAGI (reference sequence). DNA of the CDR3: TGTGCCAGCGGCCTAGCGGAGGGCCATGAGCAGTTCTTC. It specifies CASGLAEGHEQFF.

The J gene is TRBJ1-4, the V gene TRBV27; no reliable D call. Trimming stripped 6 bases from V and 4 bases from J, with 18 bases between. Germline V gene data show CDR1 as MNHEY and CDR2 as SMNVEV (reference sequence). The CDR3 extends over 16 amino acids. This CDR3 reads CASSKALTAINEKLFF. CDR3 DNA sequence: TGTGCCAGCAGCAAAGCCCTAACAGCCATTAATGAAAAACTGTTTTTT.

The chain carries TRBV7-6 and TRBJ1-4; D is perhaps TRBD1 (6 bases). The V gene's germline CDR1 is SGHVS and CDR2 FNYEAQ. Trimming left V 8 bases short and J 3 bases short, with 10 bases between. The CDR3 is 13 residues long. The CDR3 protein is CASAGGSNEKLFF. In nucleotides, the CDR3 is TGTGCCAGCGCGGGGGGCTCTAATGAAAAACTGTTTTTT.

This clone was detected once. The J gene is TRBJ2-7, the V gene TRBV5-4, with 9 bases lining up with TRBD2. Germline loops: CDR1 SGHNT, CDR2 YYREEE (reference sequence). The CDR3 spans 15 residues. V lost 3 bases, J lost 2 bases, and 6 bases stayed unmatched. The CDR3 coding sequence is TGTGCCAGCAGCTCCACAGCGGGAGGCCCCTACGAGCAGTACTTC. It yields the protein CASSSTAGGPYEQYF.

This rearrangement joins TRBV7-3 to TRBJ1-2; TRBD1 matches 8 bases. Germline V gene lookup returns CDR1 SGHTA and CDR2 FQGTGA. Unmatched junction bases numbered 5, after V lost 3 bases and J lost 8 bases. This CDR3 is 13 amino acids long. The CDR3 sequence: CASSFMTGEGYTF. The CDR3 DNA is TGTGCCAGCAGCTTCATGACAGGGGAAGGCTACACCTTC.

The rearrangement uses TRBV9 and TRBJ2-1, with 7 bases identical to TRBD1. Germline trimming cut 3 bases from V and 2 bases from J; bases unmatched to any gene: 2. This CDR3 comprises 14 residues. Per germline, CDR1 SGDLS and CDR2 YYNGEE. CDR3 protein: CASSEGQTYNEQFF. The CDR3 nucleotides are TGTGCCAGCAGCGAGGGACAGACCTACAATGAGCAGTTCTTC.

This chain connects TRBV6-1 to TRBJ1-1; no reliable D call. Trimming shortened V by 3 bases and J by 1 base, and 9 bases separated the two germline ends. The germline CDR1 and CDR2 sequences are MNHNS and SASEGT. The CDR3 contains 14 residues. As DNA, the CDR3 is TGTGCCAGCAGTGAGGGCCTTGCGAACACTGAAGCTTTCTTT. It specifies CASSEGLANTEAFF.

The V gene is TRBV27, the J gene TRBJ2-7; possibly TRBD2 for D (6 bases). Germline CDR1 and CDR2: MNHEY and SMNVEV (reference sequence). CDR3 length: 13 residues. V was cut by 2 bases and J by 6 bases, with 11 bases left in between. The CDR3 reads CASSLGWRGEQYF. The CDR3 nucleotides read TGTGCCAGCAGTTTAGGTTGGAGGGGCGAGCAGTACTTC.

This chain links TRBV7-2 with TRBJ2-1; a weak D match, TRBD2 (5 bases). The CDR3 runs to 14 residues. Germline V lookup: CDR1 SGHTA, CDR2 FQGNSA. Trimming removed 6 bases from V and 0 bases from J, with 9 bases in between. The CDR3 DNA is TGTGCCAGCAGTAGAGGGAGCTCCTACAATGAGCAGTTCTTC. Residues: CASSRGSSYNEQFF.

The genes are TRBV7-2 and TRBJ2-2; TRBD2 matches at 8 bases. The V gene's germline CDR1 is SGHTA and CDR2 FQGNSA. The junction had 3 bases not matched to a gene; V was cut back by 5 bases and J by 4 bases. CDR3 length: 14 amino acids. The CDR3 nucleotides read TGTGCCAGCAGCCTAGGACTAGCCACCGGGGAGCTGTTTTTT. This sequence encodes CASSLGLATGELFF.

The chain links TRBV10-3 to TRBJ2-2; TRBD2 matches at 7 bases. This CDR3 is built from 14 residues. Germline V gene data show CDR1 as ENHRY and CDR2 as SYGVKD. The V and J ends lost 5 bases and 3 bases, in that order; junction bases with no gene match: 3. The CDR3 protein is CAISSSGHTGELFF. The CDR3 DNA is TGTGCCATCAGTTCTAGCGGCCACACCGGGGAGCTGTTTTTT.

This rearrangement joins TRBV6-5 to TRBJ1-5; maybe TRBD1 (6 bases). CDR3 size: 15 residues. The V end lost 6 bases, the J end lost 4 bases, and 16 bases lay between the germline ends. Germline values: CDR1 MNHEY, CDR2 SVGAGI. The CDR3 DNA reads TGTGCCAGCAGGCCAGACAGGACTTCAAATCAGCCCCAGCATTTT. Protein: CASRPDRTSNQPQHF.

The chain recombines TRBV2 with TRBJ2-5, with a tentative D call TRBD1 (6 bases). From germline, CDR1 is SNHLY and CDR2 FYNNEI. The CDR3 length is 15 residues. Trimming took 3 bases from V and 4 from J, leaving 15 bases between them. CDR3 protein: CASSDKGVRGETQYF. For the CDR3, the DNA is TGTGCCAGCAGTGATAAGGGGGTAAGGGGAGAGACCCAGTACTTC.

CDR3 coding DNA: TGTGCCAGCAGTTGGGGGGGTGGCGATGAGCAGTTCTTC. Encoded protein: CASSWGGGDEQFF. The gene calls are TRBV27 and TRBJ2-1, with 7 bases lining up with TRBD2. The germline CDR1 and CDR2 sequences are MNHEY and SMNVEV (reference sequence). With V trimmed by 4 bases and J by 8 bases, 5 bases remained unmatched. The CDR3 runs to 13 residues.

The CDR3 coding sequence is TGTGCCTGGAGTGTACTTCGGGAGAGTCGGGAGCAGTACTTC. This encodes CAWSVLRESREQYF. V gene TRBV30 combines with J gene TRBJ2-7; D possibly corresponds to TRBD2 (6 bases). Germline assignment: CDR1 GTSNPN and CDR2 SVGIG (reference sequence). Deletions cut 0 bases from V and 7 bases from J, with 16 bases between. The CDR3 runs 14 residues.